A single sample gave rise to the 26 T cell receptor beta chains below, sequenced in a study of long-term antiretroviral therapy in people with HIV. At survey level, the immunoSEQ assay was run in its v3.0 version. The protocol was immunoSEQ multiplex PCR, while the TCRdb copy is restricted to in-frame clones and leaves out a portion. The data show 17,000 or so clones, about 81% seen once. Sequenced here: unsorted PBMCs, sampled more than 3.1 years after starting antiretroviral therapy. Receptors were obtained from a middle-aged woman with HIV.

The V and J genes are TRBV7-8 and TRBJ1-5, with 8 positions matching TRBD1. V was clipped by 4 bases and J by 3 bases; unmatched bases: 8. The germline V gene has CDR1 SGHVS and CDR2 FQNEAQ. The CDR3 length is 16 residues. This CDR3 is CASSSRDRGYNQPQHF. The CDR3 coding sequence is TGTGCCAGCAGCTCCAGAGACAGGGGATACAATCAGCCCCAGCATTTT.

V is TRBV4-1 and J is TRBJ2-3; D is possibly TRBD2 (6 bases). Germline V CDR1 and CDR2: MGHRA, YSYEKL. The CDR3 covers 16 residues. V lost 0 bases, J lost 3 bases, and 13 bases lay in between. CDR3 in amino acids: CASSQDWGVRTDTQYF. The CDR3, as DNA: TGCGCCAGCAGCCAAGATTGGGGGGTGAGGACAGATACGCAGTATTTT.

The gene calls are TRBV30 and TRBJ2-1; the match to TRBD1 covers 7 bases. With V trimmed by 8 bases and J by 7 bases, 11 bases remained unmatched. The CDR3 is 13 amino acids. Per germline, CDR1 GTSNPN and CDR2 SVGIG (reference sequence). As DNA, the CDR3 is TGTGCCCTTGCGCAGGGGGATAGTAATGAGCAGTTCTTC. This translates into CALAQGDSNEQFF.

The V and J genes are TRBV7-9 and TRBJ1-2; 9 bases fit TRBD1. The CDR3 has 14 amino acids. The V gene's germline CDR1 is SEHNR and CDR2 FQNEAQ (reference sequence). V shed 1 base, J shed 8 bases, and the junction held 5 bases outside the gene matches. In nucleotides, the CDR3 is TGTGCCAGCAGCTTAGGGGACAGGGCGCGGGGCTACACCTTC. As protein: CASSLGDRARGYTF.

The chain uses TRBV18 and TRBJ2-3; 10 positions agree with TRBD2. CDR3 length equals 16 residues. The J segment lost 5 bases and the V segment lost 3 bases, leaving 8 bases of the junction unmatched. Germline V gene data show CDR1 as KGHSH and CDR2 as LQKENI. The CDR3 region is CASSPVAGGSLDTQYF. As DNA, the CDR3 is TGTGCCAGCTCACCCGTAGCGGGGGGTAGCCTAGATACGCAGTATTTT.

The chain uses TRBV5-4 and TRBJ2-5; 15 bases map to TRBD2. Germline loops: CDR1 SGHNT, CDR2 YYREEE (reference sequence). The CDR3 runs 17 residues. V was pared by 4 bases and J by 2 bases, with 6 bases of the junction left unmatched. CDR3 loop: CASSPGLAGGQQETQYF. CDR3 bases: TGTGCCAGCAGCCCGGGACTAGCGGGGGGTCAACAAGAGACCCAGTACTTC.

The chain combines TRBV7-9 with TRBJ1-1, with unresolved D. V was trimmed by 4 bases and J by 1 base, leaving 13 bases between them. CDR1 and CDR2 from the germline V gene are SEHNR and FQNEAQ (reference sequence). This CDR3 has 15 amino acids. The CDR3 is CASSSSYGGNTEAFF. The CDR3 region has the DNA TGTGCCAGCAGCTCCTCGTATGGAGGGAACACTGAAGCTTTCTTT.

The chain's CDR3 is CASSLRGTALLDTQYF. In nucleotides, the CDR3 is TGTGCCAGCAGCTTAAGGGGGACAGCTCTTCTCGATACGCAGTATTTT. V gene TRBV7-8 combines with J gene TRBJ2-3, with TRBD1 identical over 7 bases. The CDR3 totals 16 residues. The V gene's germline CDR1 is SGHVS and CDR2 FQNEAQ. The V and J ends lost 2 bases and 6 bases, in that order; junction bases with no gene match: 11.

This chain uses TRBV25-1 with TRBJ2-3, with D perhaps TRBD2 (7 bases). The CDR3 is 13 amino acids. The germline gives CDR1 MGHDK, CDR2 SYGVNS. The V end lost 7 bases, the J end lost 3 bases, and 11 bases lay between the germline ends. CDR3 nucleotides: TGTGCCAGCACCGAGGGGGGGACAGATACGCAGTATTTT. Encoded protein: CASTEGGTDTQYF.

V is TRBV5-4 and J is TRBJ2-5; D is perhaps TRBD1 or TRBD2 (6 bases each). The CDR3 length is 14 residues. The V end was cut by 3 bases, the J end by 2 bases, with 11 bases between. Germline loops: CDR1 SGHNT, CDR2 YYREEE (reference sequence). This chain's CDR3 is CASSYTGTQETQYF. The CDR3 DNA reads TGTGCCAGCAGCTATACAGGGACTCAAGAGACCCAGTACTTC.

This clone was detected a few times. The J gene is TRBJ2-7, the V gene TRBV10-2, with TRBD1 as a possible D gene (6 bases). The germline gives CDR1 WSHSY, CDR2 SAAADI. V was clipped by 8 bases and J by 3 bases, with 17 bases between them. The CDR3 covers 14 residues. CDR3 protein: CASGYREGSYEQYF. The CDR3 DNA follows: TGCGCCAGCGGATACAGGGAAGGAAGCTACGAGCAGTACTTC.

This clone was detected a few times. The DNA of the CDR3 is TGCGCCAGCAGCCCGAACCCGGGGGGGCGAGGTGGCTACACCTTC. Protein: CASSPNPGGRGGYTF. The gene calls are TRBV4-3 and TRBJ1-2; maybe TRBD1 (6 bases). Trimming left V 4 bases short and J 7 bases short, with 19 bases between. Germline-derived CDR1 and CDR2 are LGHNA and YSLEER. The CDR3 covers 15 residues.

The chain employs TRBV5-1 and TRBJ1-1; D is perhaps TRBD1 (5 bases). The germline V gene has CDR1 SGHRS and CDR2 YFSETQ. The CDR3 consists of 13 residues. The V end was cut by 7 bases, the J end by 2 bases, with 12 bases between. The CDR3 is CASRQSLNTEAFF. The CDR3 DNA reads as TGCGCCAGCCGACAGTCCCTCAACACTGAAGCTTTCTTT.

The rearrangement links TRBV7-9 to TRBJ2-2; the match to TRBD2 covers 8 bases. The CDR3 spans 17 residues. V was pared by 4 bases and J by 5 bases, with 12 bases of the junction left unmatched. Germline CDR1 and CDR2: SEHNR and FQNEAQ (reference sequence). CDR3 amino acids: CASSSEGSGGRTGELFF. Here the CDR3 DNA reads TGTGCCAGCAGCTCAGAAGGGAGCGGGGGAAGGACCGGGGAGCTGTTTTTT.

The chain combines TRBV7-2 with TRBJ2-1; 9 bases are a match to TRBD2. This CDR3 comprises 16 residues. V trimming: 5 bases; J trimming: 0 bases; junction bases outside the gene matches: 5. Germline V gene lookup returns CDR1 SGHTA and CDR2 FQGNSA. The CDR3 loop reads CASSLSGGGSYNEQFF. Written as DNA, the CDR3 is TGTGCCAGCAGCCTTAGCGGGGGTGGCTCCTACAATGAGCAGTTCTTC.

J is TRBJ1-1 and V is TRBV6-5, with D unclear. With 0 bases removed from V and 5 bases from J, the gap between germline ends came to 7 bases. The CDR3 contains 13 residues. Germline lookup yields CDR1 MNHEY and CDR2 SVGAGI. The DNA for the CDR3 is TGTGCCAGCAGTTACTCGGAAGGGACTGAAGCTTTCTTT. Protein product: CASSYSEGTEAFF.

CDR3 bases: TGTGCCAGCAGTAACAGGGGGTCTTTGGATGAGCAGTTCTTC. This gives the protein CASSNRGSLDEQFF. The chain combines TRBV6-1 with TRBJ2-1; 8 positions match TRBD1. The length of the CDR3 is 14 residues. The V segment lost 5 bases and the J segment 8 bases; nucleotides outside the gene matches: 8. Germline CDR1 reads MNHNS; CDR2 reads SASEGT.

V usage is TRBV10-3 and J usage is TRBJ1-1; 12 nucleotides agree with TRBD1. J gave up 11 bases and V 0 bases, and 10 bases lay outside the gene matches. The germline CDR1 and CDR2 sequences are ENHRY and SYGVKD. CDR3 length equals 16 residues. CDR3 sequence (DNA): TGTGCCATCAGTGAGTCGGGGACAGGGGGCGCCGGGCAGGCTTTCTTT. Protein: CAISESGTGGAGQAFF.

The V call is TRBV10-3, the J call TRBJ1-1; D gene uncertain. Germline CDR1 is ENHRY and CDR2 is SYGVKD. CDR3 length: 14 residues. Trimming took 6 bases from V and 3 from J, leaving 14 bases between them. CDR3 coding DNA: TGTGCCATCAGATTCCGCCGCGAGGACACTGAAGCTTTCTTT. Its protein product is CAIRFRREDTEAFF.

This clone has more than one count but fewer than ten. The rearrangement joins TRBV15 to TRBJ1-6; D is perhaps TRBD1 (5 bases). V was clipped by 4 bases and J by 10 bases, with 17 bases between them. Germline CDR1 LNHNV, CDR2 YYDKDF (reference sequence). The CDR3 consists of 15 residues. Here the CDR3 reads CATSMGEGLTSPLHF. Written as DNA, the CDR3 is TGTGCCACCAGCATGGGTGAGGGACTCACATCACCCCTCCACTTT.

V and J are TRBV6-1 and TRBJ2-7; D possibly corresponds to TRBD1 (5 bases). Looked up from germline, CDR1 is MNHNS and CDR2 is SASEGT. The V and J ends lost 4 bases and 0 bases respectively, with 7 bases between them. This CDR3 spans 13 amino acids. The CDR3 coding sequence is TGTGCCAGCAGTGCGGACAACTCCTACGAGCAGTACTTC. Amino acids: CASSADNSYEQYF.

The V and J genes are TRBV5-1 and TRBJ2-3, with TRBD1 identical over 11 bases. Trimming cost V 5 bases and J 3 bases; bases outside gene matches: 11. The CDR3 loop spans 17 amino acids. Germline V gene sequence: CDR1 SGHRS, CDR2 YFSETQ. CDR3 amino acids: CASRYLWTGGSTDTQYF. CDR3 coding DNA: TGCGCCAGCAGATATCTATGGACAGGGGGCTCGACAGATACGCAGTATTTT.

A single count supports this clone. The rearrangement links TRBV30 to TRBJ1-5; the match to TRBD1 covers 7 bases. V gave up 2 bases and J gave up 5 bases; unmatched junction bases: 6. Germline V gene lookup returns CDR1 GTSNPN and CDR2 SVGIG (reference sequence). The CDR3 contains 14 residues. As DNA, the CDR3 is TGTGCCTGGAGTTTTAAAACAGGGGATCAGCCCCAGCATTTT. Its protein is CAWSFKTGDQPQHF.

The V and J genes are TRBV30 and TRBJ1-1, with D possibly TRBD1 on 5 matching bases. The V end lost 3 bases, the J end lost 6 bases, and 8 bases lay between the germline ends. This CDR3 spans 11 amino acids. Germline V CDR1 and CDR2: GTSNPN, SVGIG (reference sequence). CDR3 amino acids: CAWRVGPEAFF. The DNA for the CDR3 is TGTGCCTGGAGGGTGGGACCTGAAGCTTTCTTT. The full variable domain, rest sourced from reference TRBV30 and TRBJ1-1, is SQTIHQWPATLVQPVGSPLSLECTVEGTSNPNLYWYRQAAGRGLQLLFYSVGIGQISSEVPQNLSASRPQDRQFILSSKKLLLSDSGFYLCAWRVGPEAFFGQGTRLTVV.

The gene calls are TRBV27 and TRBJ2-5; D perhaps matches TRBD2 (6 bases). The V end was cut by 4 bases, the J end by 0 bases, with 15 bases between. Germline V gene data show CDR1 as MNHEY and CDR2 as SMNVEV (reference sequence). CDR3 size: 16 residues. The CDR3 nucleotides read TGTGCCAGCAGTTCTTGGGCAGCTAGCGACCAAGAGACCCAGTACTTC. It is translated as CASSSWAASDQETQYF.

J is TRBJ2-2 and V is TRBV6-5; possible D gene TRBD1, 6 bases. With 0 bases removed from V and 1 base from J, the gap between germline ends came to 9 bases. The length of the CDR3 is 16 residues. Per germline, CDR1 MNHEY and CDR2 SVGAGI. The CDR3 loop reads CASSYSYRENTGELFF. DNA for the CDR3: TGTGCCAGCAGTTACTCGTACAGGGAGAACACCGGGGAGCTGTTTTTT.